Listed below are T cell receptor beta chains from one sample, sequenced in a study of T-cell memory formation after mild COVID-19. TCRdb processed the 5' RACE reads anew with MiXCR; each CDR3 protein has one entry. The table lists roughly 280,000 distinct CDR3 sequences, under 8.5% of them singletons. The sequencing input was PBMCs or a T cell subset sorted from them (not recorded which). Receptors originate from a man aged 18 to 30 who had mild COVID-19 (a few samples of this study predate the infection). Cell type and time point are not known. CDR3s include the opening cysteine and the closing phenylalanine or tryptophan. Fields, in order: D gene, V gene, J gene, clone size, CDR3 protein, CDR3 DNA. The D gene is left open where the match is weak. For some rows the clone size is stated as once, few or many, or as a class when expanded; others skip it.

.	TRBV24-1	TRBJ2-5	.	CATKDGYQETQYF	TGTGCCACTAAGGACGGATACCAAGAGACCCAGTACTTC
TRBD2	TRBV29-1	TRBJ2-2	few	CSTQGGGNTGELFF	TGCAGCACCCAGGGCGGGGGGAACACCGGGGAGCTGTTTTTT
.	TRBV4-3	TRBJ1-6	few	CASSQVPGYNSPLHF	TGCGCCAGCAGCCAAGTGCCAGGGTATAATTCACCCCTCCACTTT
.	TRBV7-2	TRBJ2-7	.	CASSLALGAYEQYF	TGTGCCAGCAGCTTAGCGCTGGGGGCGTACGAGCAGTACTTC
TRBD1	TRBV5-1	TRBJ1-4	many	CASSRPGQGDEKLFF	TGCGCCAGCAGTCGACCGGGACAGGGAGATGAAAAACTGTTTTTT
.	TRBV5-4	TRBJ1-1	few	CASSSGAGLNTEAFF	TGTGCCAGCAGCTCTGGGGCAGGGCTGAACACTGAAGCTTTCTTT
.	TRBV3-1	TRBJ1-1	.	CASSRRLNTEAFF	TGTGCCAGCAGCCGGAGGCTTAACACTGAAGCTTTCTTT
.	TRBV7-9	TRBJ2-1	.	CASSWPLSRGEQFF	TGTGCCAGCAGCTGGCCCCTCTCCAGGGGAGAGCAGTTCTTC
.	TRBV11-2	TRBJ1-6	few	CASSLVANNSPLHF	TGTGCCAGCAGCTTAGTCGCTAATAATTCACCCCTCCACTTT
.	TRBV5-1	TRBJ1-5	.	CASSLDATGSNNQPQHF	TGCGCCAGCAGCTTGGATGCCACAGGGTCGAACAATCAGCCCCAGCATTTT
.	TRBV7-9	TRBJ2-5	.	CASSLRTLIETQYF	TGTGCCAGCAGCTTAAGGACCTTAATAGAGACCCAGTACTTC
.	TRBV6-5	TRBJ2-1	many	CASSSITGSSYNEQFF	TGTGCCAGCAGTTCTATTACAGGGAGCTCCTACAATGAGCAGTTCTTC
TRBD1	TRBV24-1	TRBJ2-2	few	CATSAAMDRAAGELFF	TGTGCCACCAGTGCCGCAATGGACAGGGCCGCCGGGGAGCTGTTTTTT
TRBD1	TRBV6-6	TRBJ2-7	few	CASSYLAGTEASAQYF	TGTGCCAGCAGCTACCTCGCCGGGACAGAGGCCTCGGCGCAGTACTTC
TRBD2	TRBV7-9	TRBJ2-2	many	CASKGLADTGELFF	TGTGCCAGCAAGGGGCTAGCGGACACCGGGGAGCTGTTTTTT
TRBD1	TRBV20-1	TRBJ2-2	few	CSASGTANTGELFF	TGCAGTGCTAGTGGGACAGCGAACACCGGGGAGCTGTTTTTT
.	TRBV7-8	TRBJ2-5	.	CASSGGLQETQYF	TGTGCCAGCAGCGGGGGCCTCCAAGAGACCCAGTACTTC
TRBD1	TRBV3-1	TRBJ1-6	many	CASNIGQGASPLHF	TGTGCCAGCAACATAGGACAGGGGGCATCACCCCTCCACTTT
TRBD2	TRBV11-2	TRBJ2-5	few	CASSLVPSGGWQETQYF	TGTGCCAGCAGCTTAGTCCCTAGCGGGGGGTGGCAAGAGACCCAGTACTTC
.	TRBV29-1	TRBJ1-2	few	CSVSSRHNYGYTF	TGCAGCGTTTCCAGTCGGCATAACTATGGCTACACCTTC
.	TRBV20-1	TRBJ1-2	many	CSARDYGLDNYGYTF	TGCAGTGCTAGAGACTATGGCCTCGATAACTATGGCTACACCTTC
TRBD2	TRBV7-2	TRBJ2-1	few	CASSLAPAGGPNEQFF	TGTGCCAGCAGCTTAGCGCCAGCGGGGGGGCCTAATGAGCAGTTCTTC
.	TRBV7-2	TRBJ1-4	.	CASSLAINEKLFF	TGTGCCAGCAGCTTAGCGATTAATGAAAAACTGTTTTTT
TRBD1	TRBV12-3/TRBV12-4	TRBJ2-1	many	CASSLGTGAEQFF	TGTGCCAGCAGTTTAGGGACAGGGGCTGAGCAGTTCTTC
.	TRBV7-8	TRBJ1-2	many	CASSFGPLYGYTF	TGTGCCAGCAGTTTTGGACCGCTCTATGGCTACACCTTC
TRBD2	TRBV10-3	TRBJ2-1	few	CAISESLAGGNNEQFF	TGTGCCATCAGTGAGTCTCTAGCGGGGGGTAACAATGAGCAGTTCTTC
.	TRBV6-5	TRBJ1-5	.	CASSSFGGTNQPQHF	TGTGCCAGCAGTTCCTTCGGCGGGACCAATCAGCCCCAGCATTTT
.	TRBV5-1	TRBJ1-4	few	CASSLDPGNEKLFF	TGCGCCAGCAGCTTGGATCCGGGTAATGAAAAACTGTTTTTT
.	TRBV12-3/TRBV12-4	TRBJ1-2	.	CASSFRISINYGYTF	TGTGCCAGCAGTTTTAGGATCTCGATTAACTATGGCTACACCTTC
.	TRBV4-1	TRBJ1-2	.	CASSPPPITYGYTF	TGCGCCAGCAGCCCCCCTCCTATCACCTATGGCTACACCTTC
.	TRBV6-2/TRBV6-3	TRBJ1-6	.	CASGLLSPLHF	TGTGCCAGCGGCTTACTTTCACCCCTCCACTTT
.	TRBV7-9	TRBJ2-7	many	CASSSQTYEQYF	TGTGCCAGCAGCAGCCAAACCTACGAGCAGTACTTC
.	TRBV3-1	TRBJ1-2	.	CASSRDRNGYTF	TGTGCCAGCAGCCGAGACAGAAATGGCTACACCTTC
TRBD2	TRBV24-1	TRBJ2-5	.	CATTITGTSGGQETQYF	TGTGCCACCACAATAACCGGGACTAGCGGGGGGCAAGAGACCCAGTACTTC
.	TRBV6-6	TRBJ1-4	few	CASSSQGRANEKLFF	TGTGCCAGCAGCTCCCAGGGGCGCGCTAATGAAAAACTGTTTTTT
.	TRBV5-1	TRBJ2-6	.	CASRSAASRSGANVLTF	TGCGCCAGCCGTTCAGCAGCTTCGCGCTCTGGGGCCAACGTCCTGACTTTC
.	TRBV7-3	TRBJ2-5	few	CASSPLGGGGGETQYF	TGTGCCAGCAGCCCCCTAGGGGGGGGGGGAGGAGAGACCCAGTACTTC
.	TRBV7-8	TRBJ2-7	many	CASSLTQTYEQYF	TGTGCCAGCAGCTTAACTCAAACCTACGAGCAGTACTTC
TRBD2	TRBV4-1	TRBJ2-5	few	CASSQPSGGIETQYF	TGCGCCAGCAGCCAACCTAGCGGGGGGATAGAGACCCAGTACTTC
TRBD1	TRBV5-6	TRBJ2-5	many	CASSSRDRKETQYF	TGTGCCAGCAGCAGCCGGGACAGGAAAGAGACCCAGTACTTC
TRBD2	TRBV2	TRBJ2-1	.	CASSGLAANEQFF	TGTGCCAGCAGTGGTCTAGCGGCCAATGAGCAGTTCTTC
.	TRBV6-6	TRBJ1-2	.	CASSSLEYAPNYGYTF	TGTGCCAGCAGTTCCCTTGAGTATGCCCCCAACTATGGCTACACCTTC
.	TRBV5-1	TRBJ2-5	few	CASSIQGNGQTQYF	TGCGCCAGCAGTATACAGGGAAATGGTCAGACCCAGTACTTC
.	TRBV24-1	TRBJ2-3	.	CAPRPLRCTDTQYF	TGTGCCCCGCGACCCCTGAGATGCACAGATACGCAGTATTTT
TRBD2	TRBV10-3	TRBJ2-3	.	CAIGLAGTDTQYF	TGTGCCATCGGACTAGCGGGCACAGATACGCAGTATTTT
.	TRBV6-5	TRBJ2-3	.	CASSGGSPDTQYF	TGTGCCAGCAGTGGGGGGTCCCCAGATACGCAGTATTTT
.	TRBV18	TRBJ2-7	.	CASSPGTQSYEQYF	TGTGCCAGCTCACCGGGGACACAGTCCTACGAGCAGTACTTC
.	TRBV6-5	TRBJ1-5	.	CASSYSEYQPQHF	TGTGCCAGCAGTTACTCGGAGTATCAGCCCCAGCATTTT
TRBD1	TRBV12-3/TRBV12-4	TRBJ2-1	many	CASGTGGHEQFF	TGTGCCAGCGGGACAGGGGGGCATGAGCAGTTCTTC
.	TRBV30	TRBJ2-7	few	CAWSSGPYEQYF	TGTGCCTGGTCCAGTGGACCCTACGAGCAGTACTTC
TRBD1	TRBV15	TRBJ1-6	.	CATSRADRGSPLHF	TGTGCCACCAGCAGAGCCGACAGGGGATCACCCCTCCACTTT
TRBD2	TRBV29-1	TRBJ2-7	few	CSVEGGGPNYEQYF	TGCAGCGTTGAAGGCGGGGGTCCGAACTACGAGCAGTACTTC
.	TRBV15	TRBJ2-3	few	CATQRTAPHIDTQYF	TGTGCCACCCAAAGGACGGCCCCTCACATTGATACGCAGTATTTT
.	TRBV2	TRBJ2-3	.	CASSVQGDTQYF	TGTGCCAGCAGCGTACAGGGTGATACGCAGTATTTT
.	TRBV24-1	TRBJ1-2	few	CATMGTGSSYRYTF	TGTGCCACCATGGGGACGGGGAGTTCCTATCGCTACACCTTC
TRBD2	TRBV4-2	TRBJ2-5	many	CASSQRRSGEKEYQETQYF	TGTGCCAGCAGCCAACGGAGAAGCGGGGAAAAGGAATACCAAGAGACCCAGTACTTC
.	TRBV20-1	TRBJ1-1	many	CSARDGQFSNTEAFF	TGCAGTGCTAGAGATGGCCAGTTTTCGAACACTGAAGCTTTCTTT
.	TRBV20-1	TRBJ1-6	.	CSVVRLNSPLHF	TGCAGTGTGGTGCGGCTGAATTCACCCCTCCACTTT
.	TRBV7-9	TRBJ2-7	many	CASSLAGAYEQYF	TGTGCCAGCAGCTTAGCGGGGGCCTACGAGCAGTACTTC
TRBD2	TRBV7-7	TRBJ2-5	.	CASSLLAGGRGETQYF	TGTGCCAGCAGCTTATTAGCGGGGGGCCGAGGAGAGACCCAGTACTTC